This record concerns one T cell receptor (beta chain) sequence. What antigen it recognizes has not been identified. One base away there is no much larger clone; base qualities are not given. This sample is drawn from a study of blood T cell repertoires in COVID-19 (dated by TCRdb to about 2020). About the study as a whole: Samples from collaborators originated in the United States, Italy and Spain and spanned both the acute and convalescent phases of COVID-19. The sample metadata nearly always contained a de-identified subject ID, COVID-19 status, age in years and sex. The samples were drawn from two sources: the first 160 participants of the ongoing ImmuneRACE study, and 1,254 subjects contributed by 6 global collaborators. The prospective study material was composed of cDNA or gDNA derived from T cells, B-cell-depleted T cells, or PBMCs. Deeply sampled blood TCRbeta repertoires from subjects exposed to, actively infected with, or recovered from COVID-19 were included in the dataset. Where available, HLA class I and class II types were obtained from metadata supplied by the sample provider rather than from assay-based typing. The repertoires were released in a freely available public database intended as a resource for research on the immune response to SARS-CoV-2. The full study reports these points: The quantity of clinical and demographic metadata differed by source and by participant and was supplied without curation.

TCRbeta CDR3 regions were amplified from genomic DNA by means of the immunoSEQ Assay, a bias-controlled multiplex PCR. From the authors' description of their analysis: The number of nucleated cells in each sample was estimated by amplification of reference gene primers within the assay. Sequence reads were collapsed and filtered to measure the absolute abundance of every unique TCRbeta CDR3 rearrangement. For each sample, productive Simpson clonality was calculated by taking the square root of Simpson's diversity index across productive rearrangements. TCRdb's version of the immuneACCESS table is confined to in-frame rearrangements and falls short of the full clone set. An unresolved V gene accounts for under half of the shortfall where checked; the remainder is of unknown origin. That table is the source of V, J and clone size, and D and trimming were worked out from the DNA. This sample has around 68,000 clones in its table, and approximately 90% of those were observed once. The leading ten clones occupy 1.6% of the sample.

The junction shows trimming of 5 bases on V and 3 bases on J, plus 18 bases between the germline ends. Measured from the cysteine to the phenylalanine, the CDR3 is 16 residues long. Only the CDR3 part of the read is kept: 48 bases, read in frame from the first base. CDR1 and CDR2 are drawn from the germline V gene (reference sequence): SEHNR, FQNEAQ. Each collaborating institution followed its own protocols to collect whole blood in K2EDTA tubes. For TCRbeta analysis, collaborator samples were shipped as frozen whole blood, as isolated PBMCs, or as DNA extracted from either sample type. Recombination linked TRBV7-9 to TRBJ2-3, with TRBD1 as a weak D call on 8 bases. This sequence originates from a human donor in a cohort sampled during active COVID-19. The sequencing sample was made of peripheral blood. The CDR3 in this case is CASSPHRGEGTDTQYF. The nucleotides read TGTGCCAGCAGCCCACACAGGGGGGAGGGAACAGATACGCAGTATTTT.